A single sample gave rise to the 14 T cell receptor beta chains below, sequenced in a study of cytomegalovirus exposure and HLA in healthy donors. The PCR ran on 60 Vbeta and 13 Jbeta primers. Clones were sequenced by immunoSEQ multiplex PCR, and TCRdb holds only the in-frame ones, with some missing. The sample records around 140,000 clones, over 75% being singletons. The sample comprised PBMCs. The receptors derive from a male donor in good health and CMV-seronegative.

CDR3 nucleotide sequence: TGTGCCAGTAGTATAGATACAGCCAATGAGCAGTTCTTC. Protein: CASSIDTANEQFF. The rearrangement joins TRBV19 to TRBJ2-1; D not resolved. V gave up 0 bases and J gave up 6 bases, with 6 bases separating them. Germline V gives CDR1 LNHDA, CDR2 SQIVND (reference sequence). CDR3 size: 13 residues.

The V call is TRBV28, the J call TRBJ1-4; TRBD1 is a possible D gene (6 bases). The CDR3 totals 12 residues. Per germline, CDR1 MDHEN and CDR2 SYDVKM. The V end was cut by 5 bases, the J end by 6 bases, with 7 bases between. The CDR3 region is CASSAGDEKLFF. In DNA form, the CDR3 reads TGTGCCAGCAGTGCAGGGGATGAAAAACTGTTTTTT.

The genes are TRBV4-1 and TRBJ2-5; TRBD2 matches at 10 bases. CDR1 is MGHRA and CDR2 is YSYEKL in the germline V gene. The V and J ends lost 3 bases and 1 base, in that order; junction bases with no gene match: 8. The CDR3 is 17 amino acids. CDR3 sequence (DNA): TGCGCCAGCAGCCAGGAGCGGGAGGGGGTGGGCCAAGAGACCCAGTACTTC. It codes for CASSQEREGVGQETQYF.

This clone was seen only once. The chain recombines TRBV28 with TRBJ2-7; TRBD2 agrees at 10 bases. The J segment lost 0 bases and the V segment lost 6 bases, leaving 5 bases of the junction unmatched. The CDR3 runs 15 residues. CDR1 and CDR2 from the germline V gene are MDHEN and SYDVKM. The CDR3, as DNA: TGTGCCAGCAGGTCTAGCGGGGGCCCCTCCTACGAGCAGTACTTC. Amino acids: CASRSSGGPSYEQYF.

The chain employs TRBV4-1 and TRBJ2-7, with TRBD1 matching 11 bases. Per germline, CDR1 MGHRA and CDR2 YSYEKL. J lost 6 bases, V lost 3 bases, and 7 bases had no gene match. This CDR3 comprises 15 residues. CDR3 amino acids: CASSHGTGGVSEQYF. The CDR3 nucleotides read TGCGCCAGCAGCCATGGGACAGGGGGAGTCTCCGAGCAGTACTTC.

This clone showed up just once. This chain links TRBV7-3 with TRBJ2-3, with a possible D match to TRBD1 (6 bases). The V end lost 5 bases, the J end lost 6 bases, and 12 bases lay between the germline ends. The CDR3 is made up of 13 amino acids. Germline CDR1 SGHTA, CDR2 FQGTGA. The CDR3 bases are TGTGCCAGCAGCACTGGGGGCGGGGATACGCAGTATTTT. Amino acid sequence: CASSTGGGDTQYF. The full variable domain, rest sourced from reference TRBV7-3 and TRBJ2-3, is GAGVSQTPSNKVTEKGKYVELRCDPISGHTALYWYRQSLGQGPEFLIYFQGTGAADDSGLPNDRFFAVRPEGSVSTLKIQRTERGDSAVYLCASSTGGGDTQYFGPGTRLTVL.

The rearrangement links TRBV2 to TRBJ2-2; D unclear. From germline, CDR1 is SNHLY and CDR2 FYNNEI. Trimming shortened V by 6 bases and J by 4 bases, and 12 bases separated the two germline ends. This CDR3 spans 14 amino acids. The CDR3 spells CASSASRVTGELFF. The CDR3 DNA follows: TGTGCCAGCAGCGCCTCCCGGGTCACCGGGGAGCTGTTTTTT. Supplemented by reference TRBV2 and TRBJ2-2, the full variable domain reads EPEVTQTPSHQVTQMGQEVILRCVPISNHLYFYWYRQILGQKVEFLVSFYNNEISEKSEIFDDQFSVERPDGSNFTLKIRSTKLEDSAMYFCASSASRVTGELFFGEGSRLTVL.

This clone was detected only once. V is TRBV7-2 and J is TRBJ2-2, with D perhaps matching TRBD2 (7 bases). The germline V and J ends were trimmed by 5 bases and 2 bases, with 15 bases remaining between them. The V gene's germline CDR1 is SGHTA and CDR2 FQGNSA. The length of the CDR3 is 16 residues. CDR3: CASSSWGGANTGELFF. CDR3 bases: TGTGCCAGCAGCAGCTGGGGGGGGGCAAACACCGGGGAGCTGTTTTTT.

The rearrangement joins TRBV13 to TRBJ2-3; no firm D call. V was shortened by 0 bases and J by 4 bases, with 8 bases between the two germline ends. The CDR3 covers 14 residues. The germline V gene has CDR1 PRHDT and CDR2 FYEKMQ (reference sequence). The CDR3 region has the DNA TGTGCCAGCAGCTTAGGACGCAACTCAGATACGCAGTATTTT. It is translated as CASSLGRNSDTQYF. Filled out from reference TRBV13 and TRBJ2-3, the complete variable domain reads AAGVIQSPRHLIKEKRETATLKCYPIPRHDTVYWYQQGPGQDPQFLISFYEKMQSDKGSIPDRFSAQQFSDYHSELNMSSLELGDSALYFCASSLGRNSDTQYFGPGTRLTVL.

In this sample, this clone turned up once. CDR3 sequence: CASSLVSGGEQYF. CDR3 nucleotide sequence: TGTGCCAGCAGCTTGGTATCCGGGGGCGAGCAGTACTTC. The V and J genes are TRBV5-4 and TRBJ2-7; D is possibly TRBD2 (6 bases). Germline V CDR1 and CDR2: SGHNT, YYREEE (reference sequence). The CDR3 is 13 residues long. Trimming removed 0 bases at V and 6 bases at J, with 10 bases between.

This clone appeared once. V and J are TRBV9 and TRBJ1-5; D unresolved. CDR1 and CDR2 (germline): SGDLS, YYNGEE. V lost 4 bases and J lost 7, with 12 bases in between. CDR3 size: 13 residues. The CDR3 is CASSSIPEQPQHF. DNA of the CDR3: TGTGCCAGCAGCTCCATACCGGAGCAGCCCCAGCATTTT.

The chain employs TRBV9 and TRBJ2-7; D is possibly TRBD1 (6 bases). The V and J ends lost 0 bases and 1 base respectively, with 14 bases between them. The CDR3 spans 16 residues. Per germline, CDR1 SGDLS and CDR2 YYNGEE. The CDR3 nucleotides are TGTGCCAGCAGCGTAGGAGGGGGAGAGCCTTCCTACGAGCAGTACTTC. Amino acids: CASSVGGGEPSYEQYF. Drawing the rest from reference TRBV9 and TRBJ2-7, the complete variable domain is DSGVTQTPKHLITATGQRVTLRCSPRSGDLSVYWYQQSLDQGLQFLIQYYNGEERAKGNILERFSAQQFPDLHSELNLSSLELGDSALYFCASSVGGGEPSYEQYFGPGTRLTVT.

The V gene is TRBV7-8, the J gene TRBJ1-1, with D tentatively TRBD1 (6 bases). With 4 bases removed from V and 4 bases from J, the gap between germline ends came to 16 bases. CDR3 length: 15 amino acids. The germline V gene has CDR1 SGHVS and CDR2 FQNEAQ. In DNA, the CDR3 is TGTGCCAGCAGCTCCCTCGGGGGGCGAATCACTGAAGCTTTCTTT. Its translation is CASSSLGGRITEAFF.

This clone was recorded only once. J is TRBJ2-1 and V is TRBV9; 9 positions agree with TRBD2. Looked up from germline, CDR1 is SGDLS and CDR2 is YYNGEE. The CDR3 runs 15 residues. The V and J ends lost 0 bases and 3 bases, in that order; junction bases with no gene match: 1. The CDR3 protein is CASSVGTSVYNEQFF. CDR3 coding DNA: TGTGCCAGCAGCGTAGGGACTAGCGTCTACAATGAGCAGTTCTTC.